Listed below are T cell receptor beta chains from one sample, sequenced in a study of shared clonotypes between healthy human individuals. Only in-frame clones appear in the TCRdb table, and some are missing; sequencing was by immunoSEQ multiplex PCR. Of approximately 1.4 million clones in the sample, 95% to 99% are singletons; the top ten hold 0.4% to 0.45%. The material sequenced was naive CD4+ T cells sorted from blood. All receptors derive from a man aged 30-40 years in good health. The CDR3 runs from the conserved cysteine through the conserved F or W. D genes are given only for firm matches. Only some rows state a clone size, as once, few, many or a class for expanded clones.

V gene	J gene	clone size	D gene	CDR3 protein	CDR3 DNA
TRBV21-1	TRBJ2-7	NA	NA	CASSKRRNREVDEQYF	TGTGCCAGCAGCAAACGGCGCAACAGGGAGGTAGACGAGCAGTACTTC
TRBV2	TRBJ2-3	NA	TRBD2	CASRPRLAGEDTQYF	TGTGCCAGCCGCCCTAGGCTAGCGGGTGAAGATACGCAGTATTTT
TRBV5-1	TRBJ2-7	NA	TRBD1	CASSNRGTHEQYF	TGCGCCAGCAGCAACAGGGGAACCCACGAGCAGTACTTC
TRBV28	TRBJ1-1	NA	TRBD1	CASKTATGAATEAFF	TGTGCCAGCAAGACAGCGACAGGGGCGGCCACTGAAGCTTTCTTT
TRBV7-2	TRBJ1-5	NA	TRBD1	CASSYNRGPQPQHF	TGTGCCAGCAGCTATAACAGGGGGCCTCAGCCCCAGCATTTT
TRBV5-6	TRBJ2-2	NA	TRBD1	CASSFRDRGPGELFF	TGTGCCAGCAGCTTTAGGGACAGGGGGCCCGGGGAGCTGTTTTTT
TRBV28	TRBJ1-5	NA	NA	CASSLSRGDQPQHF	TGTGCCAGCAGTTTAAGTAGGGGAGATCAGCCCCAGCATTTT
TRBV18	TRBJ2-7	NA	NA	CASSPTTYYEQYF	TGTGCCAGCTCACCCACAACTTACTACGAGCAGTACTTC
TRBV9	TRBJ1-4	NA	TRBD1	CASSETGQGFEKLFF	TGTGCCAGCAGCGAAACGGGACAGGGTTTTGAAAAACTGTTTTTT
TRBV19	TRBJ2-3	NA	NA	CASRGLASTDTQYF	TGTGCCAGTCGAGGGCTAGCGTCGACAGATACGCAGTATTTT
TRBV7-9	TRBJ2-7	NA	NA	CASSPPGVTPYEQYF	TGTGCCAGCAGCCCCCCAGGAGTGACCCCCTACGAGCAGTACTTC
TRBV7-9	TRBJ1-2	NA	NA	CASSLGAADYGYTF	TGTGCCAGCAGCTTAGGGGCCGCAGACTATGGCTACACCTTC
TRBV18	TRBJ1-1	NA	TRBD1	CASSPKQQGVTEAFF	TGTGCCAGCTCACCAAAGCAGCAGGGGGTTACTGAAGCTTTCTTT
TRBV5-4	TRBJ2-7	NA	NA	CASSLDATTGGSYEQYF	TGTGCCAGCAGCTTAGACGCTACCACCGGGGGATCCTACGAGCAGTACTTC
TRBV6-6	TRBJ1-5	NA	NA	CASTLGGRAGNQPQHF	TGTGCCAGTACATTGGGGGGTCGAGCGGGCAATCAGCCCCAGCATTTT
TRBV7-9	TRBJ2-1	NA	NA	CASSLDAINEQFF	TGTGCCAGCAGCTTAGACGCCATCAATGAGCAGTTCTTC
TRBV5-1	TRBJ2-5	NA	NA	CASSLVAGPKTQYF	TGCGCCAGCAGCTTGGTCGCTGGACCCAAGACCCAGTACTTC
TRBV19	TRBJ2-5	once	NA	CASRASGPSGTQYF	TGTGCCAGTAGGGCCTCGGGGCCCTCTGGGACCCAGTACTTC
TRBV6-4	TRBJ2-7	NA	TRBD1	CASSVDRGYEQYF	TGTGCCAGCAGTGTGGACAGGGGCTACGAGCAGTACTTC
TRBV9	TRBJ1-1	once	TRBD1	CASGTGTGGAAHTEAFF	TGTGCCAGCGGTACGGGGACAGGGGGCGCAGCGCACACTGAAGCTTTCTTT
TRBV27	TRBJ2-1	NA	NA	CASHPTPGRRSYNEQFF	TGTGCCAGTCACCCCACGCCGGGACGCAGGTCCTACAATGAGCAGTTCTTC
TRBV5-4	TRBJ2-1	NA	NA	CASSLSEGIHNEQFF	TGTGCCAGCAGTTTATCGGAAGGGATTCACAATGAGCAGTTCTTC
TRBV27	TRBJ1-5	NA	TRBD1	CASRLDRGGQPQHF	TGTGCCAGCAGGTTAGACAGGGGCGGACAGCCCCAGCATTTT
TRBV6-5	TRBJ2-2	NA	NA	CASSQLGTGELFF	TGTGCCAGCAGCCAGTTGGGTACCGGGGAGCTGTTTTTT
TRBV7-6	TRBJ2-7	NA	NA	CASSLGAGDTYEQYF	TGTGCCAGCAGCTTAGGAGCCGGGGATACCTACGAGCAGTACTTC
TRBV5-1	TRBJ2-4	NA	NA	CASSVAGIKNIQYF	TGCGCCAGCAGCGTTGCAGGGATCAAAAACATTCAGTACTTC
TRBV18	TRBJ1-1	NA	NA	CASSLGTNTEAFF	TGTGCCAGCTCGCTAGGGACGAACACTGAAGCTTTCTTT
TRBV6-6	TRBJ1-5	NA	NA	CASSYSGEVPHF	TGTGCCAGCAGTTACTCGGGGGAGGTTCCTCATTTT
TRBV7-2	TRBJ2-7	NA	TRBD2	CASSSPNQGLAAYEQYF	TGTGCCAGCAGCTCCCCAAACCAGGGACTAGCGGCGTACGAGCAGTACTTC
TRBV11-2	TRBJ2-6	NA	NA	CASSRTATSGANVLTF	TGTGCCAGCAGCCGCACAGCTACCTCTGGGGCCAACGTCCTGACTTTC
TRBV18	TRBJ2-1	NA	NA	CASSQGPAYSQLF	TGTGCCAGCTCACAGGGGCCAGCCTATAGCCAGCTCTTC
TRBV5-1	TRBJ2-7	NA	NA	CASRGHLVDEQYF	TGCGCCAGCAGAGGTCACCTGGTCGACGAGCAGTACTTC
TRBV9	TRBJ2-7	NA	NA	CASSVSPRVSSYEQYF	TGTGCCAGCAGCGTCTCCCCCAGGGTAAGCTCCTACGAGCAGTACTTC